The subject of this entry is one T cell receptor (beta chain). V lost 0 bases and J lost 1; bases outside the gene matches: 14. The CDR3 runs 21 residues. Germline CDR1 is LGHDT and CDR2 is YNNKEL (reference sequence). Study processing details: Reference gene primer amplification yielded estimated nucleated cell counts. The data were produced by immunoSEQ multiplex PCR, yet TCRdb's version contains in-frame clones alone and is incomplete. V, J and clone size are taken as reported in that table, and D and trimming were inferred from the DNA itself. The profile covers a few hundred thousand clones, with 70% to 90% appearing a single time and 5% to 7% taken by the ten largest. The data were taken from a study of blood T cell repertoires in COVID-19. Background on the study: Samples taken during acute and convalescent COVID-19 were collected in the United States, Italy and Spain.

The J gene is TRBJ2-4, the V gene TRBV3-1 (or the pseudogene TRBV3-2); 11 bases are shared with TRBD2. This clonotype originated in a man aged 18 to 29 who had recovered from COVID-19. Specimen: peripheral blood. In DNA form, the CDR3 reads TGTGCCAGCAGCCAAGATACTAGCGGGAGCTTAAGTAGGGTGGCCAAAAACATTCAGTACTTC. Translation: CASSQDTSGSLSRVAKNIQYF.